Only a few counts were recorded for the clone carrying this T cell receptor beta chain. Its specificity is unknown. Disease duration under 2 months; hyperthyroidism patients were aged 18 to 65. The J segment lost 1 base and the V segment lost 6 bases, leaving 4 bases of the junction unmatched. Germline V gives CDR1 SGHRS, CDR2 YFSETQ. This CDR3 region has 15 residues. The sample originates from a study of T cells in Graves' hyperthyroidism and ophthalmopathy. Study observations and caveats: Blood also carried most thyroid clonotypes expanded above 0.001. Separation of ophthalmopathy from stable hyperthyroidism was achieved by a 13 V-J model.

The TCR beta CDR3 regions underwent amplification using RNA transcripts as the source. The TCR CDR3 was amplified in a first-round RT-PCR using the HTBI primer set. TCRdb used MiXCR to reprocess the multiplex PCR reads, holding one entry per CDR3 protein. The sample carries fewer than 900,000 distinct CDR3 sequences, around 20% recorded once. What was sequenced was blood. The receptor's source is a woman aged 45-65 years with Graves' hyperthyroidism that later progressed to Graves' ophthalmopathy. V gene TRBV5-1 combines with J gene TRBJ1-1; 12 bases align to TRBD1. The CDR3 reads CASNRDRGRNTEAFF. CDR3 in DNA: TGCGCCAGCAACCGGGACAGGGGGCGGAACACTGAAGCTTTCTTT.